The 2 T cell receptor beta chains below all came from one sample that was sequenced in a study of cytotoxic CD8 clonotypes in ibrutinib-treated CLL. Sequencing used immunoSEQ multiplex PCR; TCRdb keeps in-frame clones, though not all of them. The top ten hold 15% to 19% of the sample, which has a few hundred thousand clones, 60% to 75% seen once. The sample consisted of PBMCs, taken after 24 months of ibrutinib treatment. The receptors derive from a human donor with chronic lymphocytic leukemia.

This rearrangement joins TRBV5-4 to TRBJ2-2; D is unclear. This CDR3 contains 13 residues. CDR1 SGHNT and CDR2 YYREEE come from the germline V gene (reference sequence). The germline V and J ends were trimmed by 10 bases and 7 bases, with 17 bases remaining between them. Here the CDR3 reads CAGHSTHGGELFF. CDR3 sequence (DNA): TGTGCCGGCCACTCTACTCATGGCGGGGAGCTGTTTTTT.

This clone appeared a few times. The chain is built from TRBV6-5 and TRBJ2-2; unclear D gene. Trimming removed 2 bases from V and 7 bases from J, with 11 bases in between. This CDR3 comprises 14 residues. Germline loops: CDR1 MNHEY, CDR2 SVGAGI. This CDR3 reads CASSYVGFDGELFF. In DNA form, the CDR3 reads TGTGCCAGCAGTTACGTCGGGTTCGACGGGGAGCTGTTTTTT.